Reported below is one T cell receptor beta chain. Method: immunoSEQ multiplex PCR; TCRdb's copy keeps in-frame clones and lacks some. The sample shows about 71,000 clones, roughly 96% of them seen only once. These data originate in a study of technical replicates of blood from several donors. The clonotype originates from a human donor in good health. Sequenced material: T cells isolated from PBMCs.

CDR3 amino acids: CASSQEARGFEKLFF. The CDR3, as DNA: TGCGCCAGCAGCCAAGAAGCGCGAGGTTTTGAAAAACTGTTTTTT. The chain employs TRBV4-1 and TRBJ1-4; D uncertain. The CDR3 is made up of 15 amino acids. Trimming removed 0 bases from V and 7 bases from J, with 12 bases in between. Germline loops: CDR1 MGHRA, CDR2 YSYEKL.